A selection of T cell receptor beta chains follows, all from one sample in a study of T cells in Graves' hyperthyroidism and ophthalmopathy. TCRdb ran MiXCR on the multiplex PCR reads and lists one entry per CDR3 protein. The table has 300,000 to 350,000 distinct CDR3 sequences, around a fifth seen once. The sample taken for sequencing was blood. The receptors stem from a woman aged 45-60 years with Graves' hyperthyroidism. Each CDR3 is given with its conserved first and last residue. A D gene is named only where the DNA matches it firmly. The size field is filled for only some rows; it gives once, few, many or a size class.

TRBV30	.	TRBD2	TRBJ2-3	CAWGGLAGTDTQYF	TGTGCCTGGGGGGGACTAGCGGGCACAGATACGCAGTATTTT
TRBV29-1	.	TRBD1	TRBJ2-2	CSAKPGQGESGELFF	TGCAGCGCCAAACCGGGACAGGGGGAATCCGGGGAGCTGTTTTTT
TRBV20-1	many	TRBD1	TRBJ2-5	CSAEPVDRGRETQYF	TGCAGTGCTGAGCCGGTGGACAGGGGGCGGGAGACCCAGTACTTC
TRBV28	many	.	TRBJ1-1	CASSLLGRSTEAFF	TGTGCCAGCAGTTTGTTAGGGCGCAGCACTGAAGCTTTCTTT
TRBV19	few	TRBD2	TRBJ2-5	CASSIAGVETQYF	TGTGCCAGTAGTATCGCGGGGGTTGAGACCCAGTACTTC
TRBV7-3	.	TRBD2	TRBJ2-1	CASRSSGSGNEQFF	TGTGCCAGCAGGTCTAGCGGGAGTGGTAATGAGCAGTTCTTC
TRBV27	many	TRBD1	TRBJ2-3	CASTWGDRTTDTQYF	TGTGCCAGCACCTGGGGGGACAGGACCACAGATACGCAGTATTTT
TRBV7-3	many	.	TRBJ2-2	CASSPGSNTGELFF	TGTGCCAGCAGCCCCGGCTCCAACACCGGGGAGCTGTTTTTT
TRBV18	.	.	TRBJ1-1	CASSNTGPTNTEAFF	TGTGCCAGCTCAAATACAGGGCCTACTAACACTGAAGCTTTCTTT
TRBV7-9	many	.	TRBJ1-3	CASSPGTLGRNTIYF	TGTGCCAGCAGCCCTGGGACTTTGGGCAGAAACACCATATATTTT
TRBV11-3	many	TRBD2	TRBJ2-2	CASSPSGTSGTGELFF	TGTGCCAGCAGCCCCTCCGGGACTAGCGGTACCGGGGAGCTGTTTTTT
TRBV2	many	.	TRBJ1-6	CASTPGNSSPLHF	TGTGCCAGCACACCAGGGAATTCTTCACCCCTCCACTTT
TRBV3-1	few	.	TRBJ1-5	CASSGMTTNQPQHF	TGTGCCAGCAGCGGCATGACAACTAATCAGCCCCAGCATTTT
TRBV28	few	.	TRBJ1-3	CASSSDSMTKGGNTIYF	TGTGCCAGCAGTTCCGATTCGATGACCAAGGGTGGAAACACCATATATTTT
TRBV5-1	many	.	TRBJ2-7	CASSLKPPETWTYEQYF	TGCGCCAGCAGCTTGAAGCCGCCGGAGACATGGACCTACGAGCAGTACTTC